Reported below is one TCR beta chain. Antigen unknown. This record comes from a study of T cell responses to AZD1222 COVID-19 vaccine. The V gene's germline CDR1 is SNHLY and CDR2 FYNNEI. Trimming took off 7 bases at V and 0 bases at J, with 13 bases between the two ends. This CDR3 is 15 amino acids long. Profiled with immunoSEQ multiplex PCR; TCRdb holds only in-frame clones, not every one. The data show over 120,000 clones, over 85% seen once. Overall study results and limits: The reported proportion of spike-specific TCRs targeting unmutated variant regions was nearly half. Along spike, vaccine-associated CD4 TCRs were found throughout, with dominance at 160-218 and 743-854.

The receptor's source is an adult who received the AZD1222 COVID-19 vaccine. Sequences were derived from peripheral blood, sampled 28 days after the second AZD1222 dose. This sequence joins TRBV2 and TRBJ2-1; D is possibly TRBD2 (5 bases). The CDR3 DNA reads TGTGCCAGCACCCCGATGGGGAGCTCCTACAATGAGCAGTTCTTC. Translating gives CASTPMGSSYNEQFF. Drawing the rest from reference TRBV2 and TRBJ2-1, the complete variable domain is EPEVTQTPSHQVTQMGQEVILRCVPISNHLYFYWYRQILGQKVEFLVSFYNNEISEKSEIFDDQFSVERPDGSNFTLKIRSTKLEDSAMYFCASTPMGSSYNEQFFGPGTRLTVL.